The 25 T cell receptor beta chains presented below share a single source sample, sequenced in a study of blood T cell repertoires in COVID-19. Using immunoSEQ multiplex PCR, the repertoire was profiled, and TCRdb retains in-frame clones only, with some absent. The profile shows approximately 19,000 clones, just under 90% of them singletons. Material for sequencing was peripheral blood. The receptors derive from a human donor in a cohort sampled during active COVID-19.

With regard to this clone: This sample includes further DNA sequences coding for the same CDR3. This chain links TRBV6-5 with TRBJ1-3, with TRBD1 matching 8 bases. CDR1 is MNHEY, CDR2 SVGAGI, per germline. V shed 6 bases, J shed 0 bases, and the junction held 4 bases outside the gene matches. The CDR3 loop spans 15 amino acids. CDR3 residues: CASSRDRGSGNTIYF. DNA of the CDR3: TGTGCCAGCAGCCGCGACAGGGGCTCTGGAAACACCATATATTTT.

This sequence joins TRBV3-1 (or the pseudogene TRBV3-2) and TRBJ1-1; D is possibly TRBD1 (6 bases). This CDR3 comprises 15 residues. The germline V gene encodes CDR1 LGHDT and CDR2 YNNKEL (reference sequence). The germline V and J ends were trimmed by 3 bases and 4 bases, with 15 bases remaining between them. The CDR3 loop is CASSHAAGAGTEAFF. The DNA for the CDR3 is TGTGCCAGCAGCCATGCGGCGGGGGCGGGCACTGAAGCTTTCTTT.

The chain combines TRBV9 with TRBJ2-3, with D possibly matching TRBD2 (5 bases). The V end lost 4 bases, the J end lost 6 bases, and 18 bases lay between the germline ends. The germline V gene encodes CDR1 SGDLS and CDR2 YYNGEE. This CDR3 region has 15 residues. This CDR3 is CASSSRGGFKDTQYF. As DNA, the CDR3 is TGTGCCAGCAGCTCAAGAGGAGGTTTCAAGGATACGCAGTATTTT. The full variable domain, completed using reference TRBV9 and TRBJ2-3, is DSGVTQTPKHLITATGQRVTLRCSPRSGDLSVYWYQQSLDQGLQFLIQYYNGEERAKGNILERFSAQQFPDLHSELNLSSLELGDSALYFCASSSRGGFKDTQYFGPGTRLTVL.

The CDR3: CARGQKETQYF. CDR3 DNA: TGTGCCCGCGGACAGAAAGAGACCCAGTACTTC. The V call is TRBV30, the J call TRBJ2-5; TRBD1 might be the D (6 bases). CDR1 and CDR2 from the germline V gene are GTSNPN and SVGIG (reference sequence). This CDR3 comprises 11 residues. Trimming stripped 8 bases from V and 3 bases from J, with 10 bases between.

This clone appeared a single time. The V gene is TRBV29-1, the J gene TRBJ2-6, with 11 bases lining up with TRBD1. The germline V gene has CDR1 SQVTM and CDR2 ANQGSEA. J was trimmed by 2 bases and V by 6 bases; bases with no gene match: 0. The CDR3 is 14 residues long. DNA for the CDR3: TGCAGCGTGGGACAGGGGGCTGGGGCCAACGTCCTGACTTTC. It translates to CSVGQGAGANVLTF.

The chain combines TRBV3-1 (or the pseudogene TRBV3-2) with TRBJ1-2, with 7 nucleotides matching TRBD1. The CDR3 length is 13 residues. V was clipped by 10 bases and J by 7 bases; unmatched bases: 12. CDR1 is LGHDT and CDR2 is YNNKEL in the germline V gene (reference sequence). CDR3 region: CATALRGSSGYTF. The CDR3 region has the DNA TGTGCCACCGCCCTCAGGGGGTCGAGTGGCTACACCTTC.

The chain is built from TRBV6-5 and TRBJ2-2, with D unresolved. The germline V and J ends were trimmed by 5 bases and 6 bases, with 7 bases remaining between them. The CDR3 extends over 12 amino acids. Germline lookup yields CDR1 MNHEY and CDR2 SVGAGI. CDR3 region: CASSQRSGELFF. CDR3 bases: TGTGCCAGCAGTCAACGGTCCGGGGAGCTGTTTTTT.

The chain joins TRBV10-1 to TRBJ1-1; no reliable D call. This CDR3 comprises 11 residues. Germline CDR1 reads WNHNN; CDR2 reads SYGVQD (reference sequence). V was shortened by 6 bases and J by 8 bases, with 10 bases between the two germline ends. CDR3 protein: CASRRSGEAFF. The CDR3 DNA sequence: TGCGCCAGCAGGAGGTCTGGCGAAGCTTTCTTT.

This chain links TRBV9 with TRBJ1-2; 8 positions agree with TRBD1. CDR1 is SGDLS, CDR2 YYNGEE, per germline. CDR3 length equals 15 residues. V shed 3 bases and J 0 bases; nucleotides not matched to a gene: 4. The CDR3 sequence: CASSAPDRANYGYTF. For the CDR3, the DNA is TGTGCCAGCAGCGCGCCGGACAGGGCTAACTATGGCTACACCTTC.

The chain joins TRBV20-1 to TRBJ2-5; D not certain. The V end lost 3 bases, the J end lost 3 bases, and 5 bases lay between the germline ends. The CDR3 consists of 11 residues. Germline CDR1 reads DFQATT; CDR2 reads SNEGSKA (reference sequence). The CDR3 DNA sequence: TGCAGTGCTAGTCCTGAAGAGACCCAGTACTTC. This encodes CSASPEETQYF.

Within the sample, this clone is medium-sized. J is TRBJ2-7 and V is TRBV7-6; 9 nucleotides align to TRBD1. With 5 bases clipped from V and 9 bases from J, the junction kept 8 bases outside the gene matches. Germline CDR1 and CDR2: SGHVS and FNYEAQ. The CDR3 runs 13 residues. CDR3 bases: TGTGCCAGCAGCGGAGGGGACAGGGTCTTGCAGTACTTC. It codes for CASSGGDRVLQYF.

This rearrangement joins TRBV28 to TRBJ1-2; D perhaps matches TRBD1 (5 bases). Germline loops: CDR1 MDHEN, CDR2 SYDVKM. This CDR3 is 13 amino acids long. Trimming cost V 5 bases and J 3 bases, with 10 bases left between them. The DNA for the CDR3 is TGTGCCAGCAGTCCCAGGGCGCACTATGGCTACACCTTC. It is translated as CASSPRAHYGYTF.

The chain links TRBV27 to TRBJ1-2; 8 bases match TRBD1. CDR3 length: 14 residues. Germline lookup yields CDR1 MNHEY and CDR2 SMNVEV (reference sequence). Trimming cost V 5 bases and J 6 bases; bases outside gene matches: 8. The CDR3 loop is CASSLRQGLDGYTF. CDR3 DNA: TGTGCCAGCAGTCTGAGACAGGGGCTGGATGGCTACACCTTC.

The CDR3 is CASSLFRDRGLGNTIYF. As DNA, the CDR3 is TGTGCCAGCAGTTTATTTCGGGACAGGGGGTTGGGAAACACCATATATTTT. The chain has TRBV28 and TRBJ1-3; TRBD1 matches at 11 bases. The CDR3 covers 17 residues. V gave up 1 base and J gave up 4 bases; unmatched junction bases: 6. Germline-derived CDR1 and CDR2 are MDHEN and SYDVKM. The full variable domain, its missing parts supplied by reference TRBV28 and TRBJ1-3, is DVKVTQSSRYLVKRTGEKVFLECVQDMDHENMFWYRQDPGLGLRLIYFSYDVKMKEKGDIPEGYSVSREKKERFSLILESASTNQTSMYLCASSLFRDRGLGNTIYFGEGSWLTVV.

The chain carries TRBV9 and TRBJ2-3; 9 bases agree with TRBD2. The germline V gene encodes CDR1 SGDLS and CDR2 YYNGEE. Losses at the gene ends were 2 bases for V and 4 bases for J; bases not matched to a gene: 2. This CDR3 is 14 amino acids long. The CDR3 nucleotides read TGTGCCAGCAGCGTCGGGACTAGCTCAGATACGCAGTATTTT. Its protein is CASSVGTSSDTQYF.

The rearrangement joins TRBV24-1 to TRBJ2-7; 9 bases are shared with TRBD1. This CDR3 has 15 residues. J lost 3 bases, V lost 3 bases, and 5 bases had no gene match. Germline CDR1 KGHDR, CDR2 SFDVKD. CDR3 in DNA: TGTGCCACCAGTGATCGAGGGACAGGGATCTACGAGCAGTACTTC. This translates into CATSDRGTGIYEQYF.

The chain employs TRBV11-2 and TRBJ1-1, with 9 bases that match TRBD1. Germline CDR1 reads SGHAT; CDR2 reads FQNNGV. With 4 bases clipped from V and 0 bases from J, the junction kept 6 bases outside the gene matches. This CDR3 region has 16 residues. Here the CDR3 reads CASSSNRGPMNTEAFF. CDR3 nucleotide sequence: TGTGCCAGCAGCTCAAACAGGGGGCCCATGAACACTGAAGCTTTCTTT. Full variable domain (missing parts from reference TRBV11-2 and TRBJ1-1): EAGVAQSPRYKIIEKRQSVAFWCNPISGHATLYWYQQILGQGPKLLIQFQNNGVVDDSQLPKDRFSAERLKGVDSTLKIQPAKLEDSAVYLCASSSNRGPMNTEAFFGQGTRLTVV.

J is TRBJ2-7 and V is TRBV5-4; 9 nucleotides agree with TRBD2. Germline loops: CDR1 SGHNT, CDR2 YYREEE (reference sequence). The trim removed 5 bases at V and 5 bases at J, leaving 11 bases unmatched. The CDR3 spans 15 residues. Here the CDR3 reads CASRSGALAGDEQYF. The CDR3 nucleotides read TGTGCCAGCAGATCGGGGGCCTTAGCGGGAGACGAGCAGTACTTC.

The chain carries TRBV27 and TRBJ2-4; tentative D call: TRBD2 (6 bases). Deletions cut 0 bases from V and 0 bases from J, with 12 bases between. Germline V lookup: CDR1 MNHEY, CDR2 SMNVEV (reference sequence). The CDR3 is 17 amino acids. Here the CDR3 reads CASSLSWDSLAKNIQYF. DNA of the CDR3: TGTGCCAGCAGTTTATCCTGGGACTCTCTAGCCAAAAACATTCAGTACTTC.

V gene TRBV19 combines with J gene TRBJ1-1; D might be TRBD1 (6 bases). The CDR3 contains 17 residues. The germline V gene encodes CDR1 LNHDA and CDR2 SQIVND (reference sequence). Trimming took off 2 bases at V and 2 bases at J, with 18 bases between the two ends. This CDR3 reads CASSIYGTRDLNTEAFF. The CDR3 region has the DNA TGTGCCAGTAGTATATATGGGACACGGGACCTCAACACTGAAGCTTTCTTT.

This CDR3 reads CASMPRVGNQPQHF. For the CDR3, the DNA is TGTGCCAGCATGCCGAGGGTGGGTAATCAGCCCCAGCATTTT. V is TRBV6-5 and J is TRBJ1-5; D call uncertain. The CDR3 sequence is 14 residues long. The V end was cut by 7 bases, the J end by 4 bases, with 14 bases between. Per germline, CDR1 MNHEY and CDR2 SVGAGI.

The chain has TRBV2 and TRBJ2-3; the match to TRBD1 covers 7 bases. The length of the CDR3 is 12 residues. Germline V gene sequence: CDR1 SNHLY, CDR2 FYNNEI. V lost 6 bases, J lost 4 bases, and 1 base stayed unmatched. CDR3 sequence: CASSDRADTQYF. The CDR3 DNA is TGTGCCAGCAGCGACAGGGCAGATACGCAGTATTTT.

The rearrangement joins TRBV30 to TRBJ2-7, with 7 positions matching TRBD2. The CDR3 totals 13 residues. The germline V gene has CDR1 GTSNPN and CDR2 SVGIG (reference sequence). Trimming at V came to 1 base and at J to 3 bases, leaving 3 bases not matched to a gene. CDR3 region: CAWSAGGSYEQYF. The DNA for the CDR3 is TGTGCCTGGAGTGCCGGCGGGAGCTACGAGCAGTACTTC.

The gene calls are TRBV6-6 and TRBJ2-3; D might be TRBD2 (5 bases). This CDR3 comprises 13 residues. V was pared by 2 bases and J by 5 bases, with 8 bases between. CDR1 is MNHNY and CDR2 is SVGAGI in the germline V gene (reference sequence). Here the CDR3 DNA reads TGTGCCAGCAGTTACGTGGGAGAAGATACGCAGTATTTT. Protein sequence: CASSYVGEDTQYF.

The chain couples TRBV5-1 to TRBJ2-1; 9 bases are shared with TRBD2. The germline V gene has CDR1 SGHRS and CDR2 YFSETQ. V lost 6 bases, J lost 1 base, and 5 bases stayed unmatched. This CDR3 comprises 15 residues. The chain's CDR3 is CASTVTSGSYNEQFF. CDR3 nucleotide sequence: TGCGCCAGCACCGTAACTAGCGGGTCCTACAATGAGCAGTTCTTC.